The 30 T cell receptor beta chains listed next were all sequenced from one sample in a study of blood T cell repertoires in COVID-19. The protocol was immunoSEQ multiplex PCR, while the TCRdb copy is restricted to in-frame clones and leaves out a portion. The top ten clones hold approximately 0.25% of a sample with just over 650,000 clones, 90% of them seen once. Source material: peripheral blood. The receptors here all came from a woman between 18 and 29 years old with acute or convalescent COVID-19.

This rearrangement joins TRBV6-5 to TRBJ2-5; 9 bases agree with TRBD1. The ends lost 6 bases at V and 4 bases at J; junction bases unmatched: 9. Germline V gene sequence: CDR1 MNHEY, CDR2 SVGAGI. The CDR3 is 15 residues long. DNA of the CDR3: TGTGCCAGCAGGAGGGACAGGGTAGGGGTAGAGACCCAGTACTTC. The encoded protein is CASRRDRVGVETQYF.

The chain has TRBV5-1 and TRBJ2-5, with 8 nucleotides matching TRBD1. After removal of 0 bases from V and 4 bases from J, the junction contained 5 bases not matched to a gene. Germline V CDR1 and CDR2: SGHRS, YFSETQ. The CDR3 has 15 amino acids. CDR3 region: CASSLVQGGRETQYF. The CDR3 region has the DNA TGCGCCAGCAGCTTGGTACAGGGGGGCAGAGAGACCCAGTACTTC.

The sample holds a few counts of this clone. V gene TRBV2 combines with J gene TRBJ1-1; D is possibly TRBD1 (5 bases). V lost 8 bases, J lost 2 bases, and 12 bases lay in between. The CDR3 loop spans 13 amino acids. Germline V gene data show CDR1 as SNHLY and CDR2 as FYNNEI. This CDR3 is CASRIRANTEAFF. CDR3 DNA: TGTGCCAGCCGGATCAGGGCTAACACTGAAGCTTTCTTT.

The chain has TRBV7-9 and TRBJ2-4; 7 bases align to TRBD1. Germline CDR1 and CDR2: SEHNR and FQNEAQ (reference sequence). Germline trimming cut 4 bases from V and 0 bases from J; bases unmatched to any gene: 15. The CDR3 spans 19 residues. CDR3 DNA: TGTGCCAGCAGCTCAAAGGGGACAGTGATAGACCTAGCCAAAAACATTCAGTACTTC. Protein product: CASSSKGTVIDLAKNIQYF.

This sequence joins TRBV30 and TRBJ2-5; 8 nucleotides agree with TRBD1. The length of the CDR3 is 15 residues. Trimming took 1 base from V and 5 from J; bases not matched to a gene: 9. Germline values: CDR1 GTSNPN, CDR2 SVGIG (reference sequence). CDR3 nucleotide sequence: TGTGCCTGGAGTGGAGAGACAGGGGTTAGGGAGACCCAGTACTTC. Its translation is CAWSGETGVRETQYF.

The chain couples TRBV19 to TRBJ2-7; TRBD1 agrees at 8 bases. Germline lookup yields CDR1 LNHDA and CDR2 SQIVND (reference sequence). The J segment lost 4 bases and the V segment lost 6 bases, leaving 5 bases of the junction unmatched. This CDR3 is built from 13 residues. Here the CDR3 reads CASRGQGLYEQYF. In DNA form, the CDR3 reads TGTGCCAGTAGAGGACAGGGTTTGTACGAGCAGTACTTC. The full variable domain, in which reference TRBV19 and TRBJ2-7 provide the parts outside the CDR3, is DGGITQSPKYLFRKEGQNVTLSCEQNLNHDAMYWYRQDPGQGLRLIYYSQIVNDFQKGDIAEGYSVSREKKESFPLTVTSAQKNPTAFYLCASRGQGLYEQYFGPGTRLTVT.

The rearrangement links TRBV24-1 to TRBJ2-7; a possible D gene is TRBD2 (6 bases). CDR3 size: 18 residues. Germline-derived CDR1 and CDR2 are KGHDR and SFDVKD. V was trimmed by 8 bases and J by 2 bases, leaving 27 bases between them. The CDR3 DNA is TGTGCCACCACCTCGGGGGTTCTTAGCGGAATAATAGCCTACGAGCAGTACTTC. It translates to CATTSGVLSGIIAYEQYF.

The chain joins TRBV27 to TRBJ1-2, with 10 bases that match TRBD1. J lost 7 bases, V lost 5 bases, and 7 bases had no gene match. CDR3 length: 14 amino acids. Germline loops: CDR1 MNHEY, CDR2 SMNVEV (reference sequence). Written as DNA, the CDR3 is TGTGCCAGCAGTAGGGACAGGGGTTTGGGTGGCTACACCTTC. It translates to CASSRDRGLGGYTF.

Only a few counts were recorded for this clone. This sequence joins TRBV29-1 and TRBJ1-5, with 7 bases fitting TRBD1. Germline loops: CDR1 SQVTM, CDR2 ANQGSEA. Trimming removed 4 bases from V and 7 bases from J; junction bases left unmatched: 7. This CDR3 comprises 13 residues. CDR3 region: CSVVQGDYQPQHF. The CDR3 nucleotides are TGCAGCGTTGTTCAGGGGGATTACCAGCCCCAGCATTTT.

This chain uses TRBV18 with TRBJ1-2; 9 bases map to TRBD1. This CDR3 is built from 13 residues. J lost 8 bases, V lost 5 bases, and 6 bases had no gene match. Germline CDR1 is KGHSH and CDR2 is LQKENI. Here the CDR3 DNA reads TGTGCCAGCTCAGCCCGGGACAGGGTGGGCTACACCTTC. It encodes CASSARDRVGYTF.

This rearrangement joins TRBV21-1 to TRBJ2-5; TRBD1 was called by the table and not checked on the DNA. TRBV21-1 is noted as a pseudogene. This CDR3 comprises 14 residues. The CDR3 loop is CASSKGTRAWTQYF. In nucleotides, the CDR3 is TGTGCCAGCAGCAAAGGGACAAGGGCCTGGACCCAGTACTTC.

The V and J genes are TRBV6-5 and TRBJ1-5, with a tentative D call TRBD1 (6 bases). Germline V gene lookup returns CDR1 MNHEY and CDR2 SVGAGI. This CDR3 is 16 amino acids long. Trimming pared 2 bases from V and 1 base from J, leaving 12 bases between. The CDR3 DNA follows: TGTGCCAGCAGTTACCACAGGGTACTCAGCAATCAGCCCCAGCATTTT. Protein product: CASSYHRVLSNQPQHF.

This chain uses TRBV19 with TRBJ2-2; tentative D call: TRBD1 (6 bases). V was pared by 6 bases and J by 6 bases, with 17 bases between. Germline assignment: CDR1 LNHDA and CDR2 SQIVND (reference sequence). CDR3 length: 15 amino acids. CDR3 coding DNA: TGTGCCAGTAGGAGGACAGTGTCATCGGCCGGGGAGCTGTTTTTT. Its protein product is CASRRTVSSAGELFF.

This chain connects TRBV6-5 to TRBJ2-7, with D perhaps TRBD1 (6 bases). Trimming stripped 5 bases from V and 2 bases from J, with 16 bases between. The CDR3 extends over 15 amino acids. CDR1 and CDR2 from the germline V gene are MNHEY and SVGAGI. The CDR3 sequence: CASSPSRSGAYEQYF. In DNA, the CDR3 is TGTGCCAGCAGTCCCTCCCGGTCAGGGGCCTACGAGCAGTACTTC.

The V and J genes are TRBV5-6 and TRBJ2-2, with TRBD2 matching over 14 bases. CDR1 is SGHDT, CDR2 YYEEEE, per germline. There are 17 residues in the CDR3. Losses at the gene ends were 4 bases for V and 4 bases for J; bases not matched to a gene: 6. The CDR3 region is CASSHRTSGGSTGELFF. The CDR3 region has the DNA TGTGCCAGCAGCCATCGGACTAGCGGGGGGTCCACCGGGGAGCTGTTTTTT.

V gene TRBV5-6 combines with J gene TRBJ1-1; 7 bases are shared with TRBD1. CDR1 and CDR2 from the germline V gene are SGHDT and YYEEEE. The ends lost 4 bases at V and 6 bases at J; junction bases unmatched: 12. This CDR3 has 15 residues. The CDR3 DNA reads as TGTGCCAGCAGCCGATTATACAGGGGTCGCGCTGAAGCTTTCTTT. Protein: CASSRLYRGRAEAFF.

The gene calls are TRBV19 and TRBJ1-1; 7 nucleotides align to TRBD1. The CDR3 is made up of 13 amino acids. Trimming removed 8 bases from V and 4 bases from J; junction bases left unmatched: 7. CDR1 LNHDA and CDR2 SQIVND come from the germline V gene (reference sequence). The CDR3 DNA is TGTGCCAGTGAAGGGGGCTTGAGCACTGAAGCTTTCTTT. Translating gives CASEGGLSTEAFF.

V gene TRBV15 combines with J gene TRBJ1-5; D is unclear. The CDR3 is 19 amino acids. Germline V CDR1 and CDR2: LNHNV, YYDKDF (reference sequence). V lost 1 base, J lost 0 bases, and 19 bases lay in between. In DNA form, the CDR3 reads TGTGCCACCAGCAGAGTGGGCTCGGGGTTAGCCTATAGCAATCAGCCCCAGCATTTT. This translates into CATSRVGSGLAYSNQPQHF.

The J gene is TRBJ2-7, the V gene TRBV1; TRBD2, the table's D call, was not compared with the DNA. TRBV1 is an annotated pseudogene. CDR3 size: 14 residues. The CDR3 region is CTSSHAGGFSEQYF. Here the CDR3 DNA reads TGCACCAGCAGCCATGCGGGGGGATTCTCCGAGCAGTACTTC.

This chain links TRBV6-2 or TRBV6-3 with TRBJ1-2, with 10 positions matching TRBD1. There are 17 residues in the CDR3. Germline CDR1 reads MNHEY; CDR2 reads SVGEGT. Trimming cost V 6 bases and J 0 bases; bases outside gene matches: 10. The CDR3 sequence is CASSRRDRGNPNYGYTF. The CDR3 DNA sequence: TGTGCCAGCAGCCGCCGGGACAGGGGAAATCCTAACTATGGCTACACCTTC.

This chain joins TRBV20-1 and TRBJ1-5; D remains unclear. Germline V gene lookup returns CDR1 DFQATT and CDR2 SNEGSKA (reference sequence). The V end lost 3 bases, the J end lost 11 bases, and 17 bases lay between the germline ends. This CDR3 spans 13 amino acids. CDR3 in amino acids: CSASDTFVEAQHF. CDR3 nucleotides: TGCAGTGCTAGTGACACTTTTGTGGAGGCCCAGCATTTT.

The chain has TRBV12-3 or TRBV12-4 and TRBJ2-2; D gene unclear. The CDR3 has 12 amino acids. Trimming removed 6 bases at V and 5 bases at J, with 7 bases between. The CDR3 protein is CASSPLTGELFF. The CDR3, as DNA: TGTGCCAGCAGCCCCCTAACCGGGGAGCTGTTTTTT.

The CDR3 sequence: CASSPGTANSPLHF. DNA of the CDR3: TGTGCCAGCAGTCCGGGGACAGCGAATTCACCCCTCCACTTT. The chain couples TRBV27 to TRBJ1-6, with 7 bases lining up with TRBD1. CDR1 and CDR2 from the germline V gene are MNHEY and SMNVEV (reference sequence). There are 14 residues in the CDR3. Trimming removed 5 bases from V and 7 bases from J; junction bases left unmatched: 5.

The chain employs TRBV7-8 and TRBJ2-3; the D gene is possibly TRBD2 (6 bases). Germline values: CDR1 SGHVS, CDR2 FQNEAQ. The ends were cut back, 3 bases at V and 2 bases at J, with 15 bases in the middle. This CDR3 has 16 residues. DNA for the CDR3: TGTGCCAGCAGCTTCCTTTATAGCGGAACCACAGATACGCAGTATTTT. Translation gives CASSFLYSGTTDTQYF.

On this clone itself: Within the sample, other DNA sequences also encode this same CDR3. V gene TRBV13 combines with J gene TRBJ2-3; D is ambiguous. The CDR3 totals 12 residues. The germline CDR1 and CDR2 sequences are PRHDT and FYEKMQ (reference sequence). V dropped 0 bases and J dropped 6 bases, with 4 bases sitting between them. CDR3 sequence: CASSLGRDTQYF. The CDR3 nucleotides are TGTGCCAGCAGCTTAGGCAGGGATACGCAGTATTTT.

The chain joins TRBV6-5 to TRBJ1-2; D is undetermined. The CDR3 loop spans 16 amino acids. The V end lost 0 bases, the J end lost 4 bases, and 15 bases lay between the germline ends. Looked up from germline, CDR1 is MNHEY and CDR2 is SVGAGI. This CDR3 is CASSYSHQFSFYGYTF. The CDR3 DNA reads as TGTGCCAGCAGTTACTCGCACCAGTTCTCCTTCTATGGCTACACCTTC.

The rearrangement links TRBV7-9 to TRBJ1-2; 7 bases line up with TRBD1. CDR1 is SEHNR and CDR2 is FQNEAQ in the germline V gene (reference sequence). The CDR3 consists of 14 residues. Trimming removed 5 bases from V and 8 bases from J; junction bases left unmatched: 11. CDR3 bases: TGTGCCAGCAGCCCTGAAGGAGGGGGCTTAGGCTACACCTTC. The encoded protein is CASSPEGGGLGYTF. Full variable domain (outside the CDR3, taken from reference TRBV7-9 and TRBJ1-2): DTGVSQNPRHKITKRGQNVTFRCDPISEHNRLYWYRQTLGQGPEFLTYFQNEAQLEKSRLLSDRFSAERPKGSFSTLEIQRTEQGDSAMYLCASSPEGGGLGYTFGSGTRLTVV.

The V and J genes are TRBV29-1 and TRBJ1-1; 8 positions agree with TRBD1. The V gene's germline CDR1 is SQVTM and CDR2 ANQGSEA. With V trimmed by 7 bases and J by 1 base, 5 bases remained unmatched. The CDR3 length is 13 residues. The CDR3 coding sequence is TGCAGCGCTACAGGGGGTGGGAACACTGAAGCTTTCTTT. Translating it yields CSATGGGNTEAFF.

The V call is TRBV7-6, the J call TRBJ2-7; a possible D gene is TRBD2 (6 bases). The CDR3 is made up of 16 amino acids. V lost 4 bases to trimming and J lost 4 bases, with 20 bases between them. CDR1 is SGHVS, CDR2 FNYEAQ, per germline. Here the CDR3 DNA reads TGTGCCAGCAGCTCGGATAACAAGAAGGGGACTTACGAGCAGTACTTC. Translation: CASSSDNKKGTYEQYF.

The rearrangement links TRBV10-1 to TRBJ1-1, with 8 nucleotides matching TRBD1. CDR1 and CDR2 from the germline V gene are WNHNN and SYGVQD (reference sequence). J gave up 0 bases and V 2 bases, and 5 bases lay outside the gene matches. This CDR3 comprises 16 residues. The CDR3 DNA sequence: TGCGCCAGCAGTGAGGGGACAGGAGATATGAACACTGAAGCTTTCTTT. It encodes CASSEGTGDMNTEAFF.